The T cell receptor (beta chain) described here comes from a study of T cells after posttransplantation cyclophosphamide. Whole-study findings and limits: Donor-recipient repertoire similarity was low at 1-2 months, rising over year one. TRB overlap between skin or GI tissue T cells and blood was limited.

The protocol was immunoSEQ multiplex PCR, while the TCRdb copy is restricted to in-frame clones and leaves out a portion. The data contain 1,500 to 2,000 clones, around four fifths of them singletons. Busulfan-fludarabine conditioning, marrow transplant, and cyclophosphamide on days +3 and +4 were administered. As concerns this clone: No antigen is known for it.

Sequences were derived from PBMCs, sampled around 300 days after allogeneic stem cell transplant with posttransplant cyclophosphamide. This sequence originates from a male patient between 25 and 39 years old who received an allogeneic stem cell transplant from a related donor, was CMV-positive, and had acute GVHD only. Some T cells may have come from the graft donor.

CDR3 bases: TGTGCCAGCAGCCAAGAGGGGCGGGGGAGCACAGATACGCAGTATTTT. This encodes CASSQEGRGSTDTQYF. The chain links TRBV4-2 to TRBJ2-3; TRBD2 matches 7 bases. J gave up 0 bases and V 0 bases, and 3 bases lay outside the gene matches. The CDR3 spans 16 residues. Germline V CDR1 and CDR2: LGHNA, YNFKEQ.